Below, 28 T cell receptor beta chains from the same sample are listed, as sequenced in a study of cytomegalovirus exposure and HLA in healthy donors. The PCR contained 60 Vbeta and 13 Jbeta primers. Profiling relied on immunoSEQ multiplex PCR, and the TCRdb table lists in-frame clones only, not all of them. The sample includes approximately 200,000 clones, over 75% of them seen just once. What was sequenced was PBMCs. The receptors here all came from a human donor in good health.

This chain uses TRBV6-5 with TRBJ2-5, with a tentative D call TRBD1 (5 bases). The end of the DNA is better explained by TRBJ2-7, so the J call may be wrong. Germline CDR1 reads MNHEY; CDR2 reads SVGAGI. This CDR3 is built from 15 residues. For the CDR3, the DNA is TGTGCCAGCAGTTACTCTGGGCTCAGCCAGGGCGAGCAGTACTTC. Protein sequence: CASSYSGLSQGEQYF.

CDR3 sequence (DNA): TGTGCCAGCAGCCGACTAGCGGGACTCTCCCGGGTTGAGACCCAGTACTTC. Encoded protein: CASSRLAGLSRVETQYF. This rearrangement joins TRBV27 to TRBJ2-5; 11 bases are shared with TRBD2. Per germline, CDR1 MNHEY and CDR2 SMNVEV (reference sequence). J lost 5 bases, V lost 6 bases, and 14 bases had no gene match. CDR3 length: 17 residues.

This chain connects TRBV6-5 to TRBJ2-5; weak D call: TRBD2 (5 bases). Germline CDR1 is MNHEY and CDR2 is SVGAGI. The V gene lost 0 bases and the J gene lost 1 base, with 12 bases spanning the gap. The CDR3 has 16 residues. For the CDR3, the DNA is TGTGCCAGCAGTTACTCGGGCATGAGGGCCCAAGAGACCCAGTACTTC. Protein sequence: CASSYSGMRAQETQYF.

This chain links TRBV7-9 with TRBJ2-2; 10 bases are a match to TRBD1. This CDR3 has 15 residues. The ends lost 6 bases at V and 4 bases at J; junction bases unmatched: 5. Germline V gene sequence: CDR1 SEHNR, CDR2 FQNEAQ (reference sequence). CDR3 in amino acids: CASREGDRGTGELFF. CDR3 DNA: TGTGCCAGCAGAGAAGGGGACAGGGGCACCGGGGAGCTGTTTTTT.

The gene calls are TRBV11-2 and TRBJ2-5; D gene unclear. The CDR3 runs 16 residues. Germline CDR1 and CDR2: SGHAT and FQNNGV. The germline V and J ends were trimmed by 1 base and 1 base, with 13 bases remaining between them. The CDR3 DNA reads as TGTGCCAGCAGCTTAGCTCCTCAGGCGTTCCAAGAGACCCAGTACTTC. It is translated as CASSLAPQAFQETQYF.

The rearrangement uses TRBV6-1 and TRBJ2-1, with 8 bases identical to TRBD1. The CDR3 runs 15 residues. V shed 6 bases, J shed 4 bases, and the junction held 8 bases outside the gene matches. Germline-derived CDR1 and CDR2 are MNHNS and SASEGT. The DNA for the CDR3 is TGTGCCAGCAGCTTGCGAGACAGGGGATACAATGAGCAGTTCTTC. Translating it yields CASSLRDRGYNEQFF.

This clone was detected only a few times. The rearrangement uses TRBV29-1 and TRBJ1-1, with D tentatively TRBD1 (6 bases). This CDR3 has 13 residues. CDR1 and CDR2 (germline): SQVTM, ANQGSEA. V gave up 7 bases and J gave up 2 bases, with 14 bases separating them. The CDR3 spells CSARGQLNTEAFF. The CDR3 region has the DNA TGCAGCGCACGAGGACAGCTAAACACTGAAGCTTTCTTT.

A note on this clone: This same CDR3 is encoded by further DNA sequences in the sample. V usage is TRBV9 and J usage is TRBJ2-7; 14 nucleotides line up with TRBD2. V trimming: 0 bases; J trimming: 3 bases; junction bases outside the gene matches: 2. The germline V gene has CDR1 SGDLS and CDR2 YYNGEE. The CDR3 covers 16 residues. The CDR3 region has the DNA TGTGCCAGCAGCGTAGGACTAGCGGGAGGGTTCTACGAGCAGTACTTC. As protein: CASSVGLAGGFYEQYF. The entire variable domain, with the rest obtained from reference TRBV9 and TRBJ2-7, is as follows: DSGVTQTPKHLITATGQRVTLRCSPRSGDLSVYWYQQSLDQGLQFLIQYYNGEERAKGNILERFSAQQFPDLHSELNLSSLELGDSALYFCASSVGLAGGFYEQYFGPGTRLTVT.

V and J are TRBV19 and TRBJ2-6; 11 bases map to TRBD1. V shed 8 bases, J shed 2 bases, and the junction held 8 bases outside the gene matches. Germline V gives CDR1 LNHDA, CDR2 SQIVND (reference sequence). This CDR3 region has 17 residues. The CDR3 nucleotides are TGTGCCAGTCCCCGGACAGGGGGCACTCCTGGGGCCAACGTCCTGACTTTC. It specifies CASPRTGGTPGANVLTF.

The rearrangement uses TRBV9 and TRBJ2-2; 8 nucleotides agree with TRBD2. The germline gives CDR1 SGDLS, CDR2 YYNGEE. This CDR3 contains 16 residues. The V segment lost 0 bases and the J segment 7 bases; nucleotides outside the gene matches: 8. The CDR3 here is CASSVVAGGGDGELFF. For the CDR3, the DNA is TGTGCCAGCAGCGTAGTGGCGGGAGGTGGCGACGGGGAGCTGTTTTTT. Looking up the rest from reference TRBV9 and TRBJ2-2 gives the full variable domain: DSGVTQTPKHLITATGQRVTLRCSPRSGDLSVYWYQQSLDQGLQFLIQYYNGEERAKGNILERFSAQQFPDLHSELNLSSLELGDSALYFCASSVVAGGGDGELFFGEGSRLTVL.

The chain combines TRBV19 with TRBJ1-2; 7 nucleotides align to TRBD1. CDR3 length equals 15 residues. V shed 4 bases and J 6 bases; nucleotides not matched to a gene: 11. The germline V gene has CDR1 LNHDA and CDR2 SQIVND (reference sequence). CDR3 DNA sequence: TGTGCCAGTAGTACCCGTGACAGGGTTTTACATGGCTACACCTTC. Its protein product is CASSTRDRVLHGYTF.

This chain uses TRBV2 with TRBJ2-3, with TRBD1 matching 9 bases. V was pared by 9 bases and J by 2 bases, with 12 bases of the junction left unmatched. CDR3 size: 16 residues. CDR1 and CDR2 (germline): SNHLY, FYNNEI. CDR3 sequence reads: CASDPWTGANTDTQYF. The CDR3 DNA reads TGTGCCAGTGACCCTTGGACAGGGGCCAACACAGATACGCAGTATTTT.

Concerning this clone itself: A read error may account for a junction end that differs from germline. In the same sample, other DNA sequences code for this CDR3. The gene calls are TRBV5-1 and TRBJ2-3; TRBD1 aligns across 7 bases. CDR1 and CDR2 from the germline V gene are SGHRS and YFSETQ. The CDR3 contains 16 residues. The CDR3 protein is CASSLIGTAITDTQYF. DNA for the CDR3: TGTGCCAGCAGCTTGATTGGGACAGCGATCACAGATACGCAGTATTTT.

As concerns this clone: At one of its ends the junction is not consistent with the germline gene, which may arise from a read error. The gene calls are TRBV7-2 and TRBJ2-2, with D perhaps matching TRBD2 (5 bases). The germline V gene encodes CDR1 SGHTA and CDR2 FQGNSA. The CDR3 spans 12 residues. CDR3 protein: CASSQIPGELFF. CDR3 in DNA: TGTGCCAGCAGCCAAATCCCCGGGGAACTGTTTTTT.

This CDR3 reads CASSPAPGTGGLAGAFEQYF. As DNA, the CDR3 is TGTGCCAGCTCACCCGCCCCCGGGACAGGGGGCCTGGCGGGAGCATTCGAGCAGTACTTC. The rearrangement links TRBV18 to TRBJ2-7, with 12 bases matching TRBD1. Germline CDR1 and CDR2: KGHSH and LQKENI. Trimming removed 3 bases from V and 6 bases from J; junction bases left unmatched: 21. CDR3 length equals 20 residues.

Concerning this clone: Compared with germline, one end of the junction differs, possibly owing to a read error. The chain combines TRBV27 with TRBJ2-1, with 13 bases aligning to TRBD2. The germline V gene encodes CDR1 MNHEY and CDR2 SMNVEV (reference sequence). The CDR3 is 18 residues long. DNA for the CDR3: TGTGCCAGCAGTATATCCGGGACTAGCGGGACAACCTACAATGAGCAGTTCTTC. It translates to CASSISGTSGTTYNEQFF.

The chain recombines TRBV5-6 with TRBJ1-4; 7 bases match TRBD1. Trimming removed 3 bases from V and 5 bases from J; junction bases left unmatched: 1. Germline values: CDR1 SGHDT, CDR2 YYEEEE. This CDR3 spans 13 amino acids. The CDR3 nucleotides are TGTGCCAGCAGCTGGGACAGCAATGAAAAACTGTTTTTT. Translating it yields CASSWDSNEKLFF. Drawing the rest from reference TRBV5-6 and TRBJ1-4, the complete variable domain is DAGVTQSPTHLIKTRGQQVTLRCSPKSGHDTVSWYQQALGQGPQFIFQYYEEEERQRGNFPDRFSGHQFPNYSSELNVNALLLGDSALYLCASSWDSNEKLFFGSGTQLSVL.

V usage is TRBV27 and J usage is TRBJ2-7; D gene ambiguous. The CDR3 extends over 14 amino acids. The germline CDR1 and CDR2 sequences are MNHEY and SMNVEV (reference sequence). The V end lost 5 bases, the J end lost 0 bases, and 11 bases lay between the germline ends. The CDR3 loop is CASSIPGRSYEQYF. CDR3 nucleotides: TGTGCCAGCAGTATCCCTGGGCGCTCCTACGAGCAGTACTTC.

This chain links TRBV12-5 with TRBJ1-2; D is perhaps TRBD1 (6 bases). The V gene's germline CDR1 is LGHNT and CDR2 FRNRAP. The CDR3 is 13 residues long. Trimming took 5 bases from V and 4 from J, leaving 11 bases between them. The CDR3: CASGQDSGYGYTF. The CDR3 nucleotides are TGTGCTAGTGGTCAGGACAGCGGCTATGGCTACACCTTC.

CDR3 nucleotide sequence: TGTGCCAGCAGTTCCGGGTCCAACCCAGATACGCAGTATTTT. This sequence encodes CASSSGSNPDTQYF. V and J are TRBV27 and TRBJ2-3, with D hard to call. Germline V gene lookup returns CDR1 MNHEY and CDR2 SMNVEV (reference sequence). There are 14 residues in the CDR3. The V end lost 4 bases, the J end lost 4 bases, and 12 bases lay between the germline ends.

The chain links TRBV7-3 to TRBJ2-5; TRBD1 might be the D (5 bases). The CDR3 consists of 16 residues. Germline lookup yields CDR1 SGHTA and CDR2 FQGTGA. Trimming stripped 2 bases from V and 2 bases from J, with 15 bases between. The CDR3 coding sequence is TGTGCCAGCAGCTTATATGGTCCAGGGCGGCAAGAGACCCAGTACTTC. Its translation is CASSLYGPGRQETQYF.

The V gene is TRBV11-2, the J gene TRBJ2-6, with D possibly being TRBD1 (5 bases). There are 18 residues in the CDR3. V gave up 5 bases and J gave up 0 bases, with 17 bases separating them. CDR1 and CDR2 from the germline V gene are SGHAT and FQNNGV. This CDR3 reads CASSGHVAFVSGANVLTF. For the CDR3, the DNA is TGTGCCAGCAGCGGACATGTGGCGTTTGTCTCTGGGGCCAACGTCCTGACTTTC.

This clone was seen just once. The chain combines TRBV29-1 with TRBJ2-7; 8 bases line up with TRBD1. V was pared by 3 bases and J by 3 bases, with 4 bases of the junction left unmatched. From germline, CDR1 is SQVTM and CDR2 ANQGSEA. The CDR3 is made up of 13 amino acids. The CDR3 DNA is TGCAGCGTTGAGACAGGGGCGGACTACGAGCAGTACTTC. Protein sequence: CSVETGADYEQYF.

The V and J genes are TRBV4-3 and TRBJ2-1, with 10 bases that match TRBD2. V shed 2 bases and J 8 bases; nucleotides not matched to a gene: 12. CDR3 length equals 17 residues. The germline V gene encodes CDR1 LGHNA and CDR2 YSLEER. CDR3 loop: CASSQFSAGGQRDEQFF. For the CDR3, the DNA is TGCGCCAGCAGCCAATTCTCAGCGGGAGGGCAGAGGGATGAGCAGTTCTTC.

The gene calls are TRBV25-1 and TRBJ2-1; possibly TRBD1 for D (5 bases). The CDR3 sequence is 14 residues long. Per germline, CDR1 MGHDK and CDR2 SYGVNS. V lost 0 bases and J lost 5, with 8 bases in between. The CDR3 here is CASSEYDSHNEQFF. The CDR3 DNA is TGTGCCAGCAGTGAATACGACAGTCACAATGAGCAGTTCTTC.

V gene TRBV28 combines with J gene TRBJ2-7; 11 bases are shared with TRBD1. The junction had 10 bases not matched to a gene; V was cut back by 10 bases and J by 5 bases. CDR3 length equals 14 residues. Germline V gives CDR1 MDHEN, CDR2 SYDVKM. The CDR3 spells CATNGVGQGDEQYF. The CDR3 DNA reads as TGTGCCACCAATGGGGTGGGACAGGGGGACGAGCAGTACTTC.

This clone was detected only once. This chain joins TRBV23-1 and TRBJ2-7; 8 bases are shared with TRBD1. TRBV23-1 is annotated as an ORF whose role is uncertain. This CDR3 contains 16 residues. J was trimmed by 2 bases and V by 2 bases; bases with no gene match: 8. This chain's CDR3 is CASSQTRGQDPYEQYF. The CDR3, as DNA: TGCGCCAGCAGTCAAACAAGGGGACAGGACCCCTACGAGCAGTACTTC.

The CDR3 protein is CAWSVGVTGSVQPQHF. The DNA for the CDR3 is TGTGCCTGGAGTGTCGGAGTTACAGGGTCTGTTCAGCCCCAGCATTTT. This rearrangement joins TRBV30 to TRBJ1-5; D may be TRBD1 (6 bases). In germline, CDR1 is GTSNPN, CDR2 SVGIG (reference sequence). The CDR3 runs 16 residues. V lost 0 bases to trimming and J lost 6 bases, with 18 bases between them.